A selection of T cell receptor beta chains follows, all from one sample in a study of cytotoxic CD8 clonotypes in ibrutinib-treated CLL. The data were produced by immunoSEQ multiplex PCR, yet TCRdb's version contains in-frame clones alone and is incomplete. This table holds approximately 92,000 clones, 60% to 80% found once. Sequencing was performed on PBMCs, taken after 24 months of ibrutinib treatment. These receptors were taken from a human donor with chronic lymphocytic leukemia. CDR3s include the opening cysteine and the closing phenylalanine or tryptophan. Each record gives: J gene, V gene, D gene, clone size, CDR3 protein, CDR3 DNA. A D gene is named only where the DNA matches it firmly. For some rows the clone size is stated as once, few or many, or as a class when expanded; others skip it.

TRBJ1-1 | TRBV11-1 | NA | NA | CASSSFGQRDTEAFF | TGTGCCAGCAGCTCCTTCGGGCAGAGGGACACTGAAGCTTTCTTT
TRBJ1-2 | TRBV4-1 | TRBD1 | NA | CASSQDPGTGRLREYGYTF | TGCGCCAGCAGCCAAGACCCCGGGACAGGGAGGTTAAGAGAGTATGGCTACACCTTC
TRBJ1-2 | TRBV5-5 | NA | NA | CASTPGRTNYGYTF | TGTGCCAGCACCCCCGGCAGAACTAACTATGGCTACACCTTC
TRBJ1-2 | TRBV5-4 | NA | once | CASSPDGVYGYTF | TGTGCCAGCAGCCCAGACGGGGTCTATGGCTACACCTTC
TRBJ2-5 | TRBV10-3 | NA | NA | CAISAGEGSPLRRGKETQYF | TGTGCCATCAGTGCGGGGGAGGGGTCTCCTCTCCGCAGGGGTAAAGAGACCCAGTACTTC
TRBJ1-3 | TRBV11-1 | NA | NA | CASSRTDSGNTIYF | TGTGCCAGCAGCCGGACAGACTCTGGAAACACCATATATTTT
TRBJ1-1 | TRBV11-1 | TRBD1 | NA | CASSFRRTGGNTEAFF | TGTGCCAGCAGCTTCCGGAGGACAGGGGGTAACACTGAAGCTTTCTTT
TRBJ2-3 | TRBV5-1 | TRBD1 | NA | CASSLGTGFTDTQYF | TGCGCCAGCAGCTTGGGGACAGGCTTCACAGATACGCAGTATTTT
TRBJ1-5 | TRBV6-4 | NA | NA | CASSDPAKDGPYSNQPQHF | TGTGCCAGCAGTGACCCCGCGAAAGACGGGCCCTATAGCAATCAGCCCCAGCATTTT
TRBJ1-5 | TRBV30 | NA | NA | CAWTESVGAQPQHF | TGTGCCTGGACCGAATCTGTGGGGGCCCAGCCCCAGCATTTT
TRBJ1-5 | TRBV27 | NA | NA | CASSLPGNQPQHF | TGTGCCAGCAGTTTGCCCGGAAATCAGCCCCAGCATTTT
TRBJ2-1 | TRBV5-6 | TRBD2 | NA | CASSPGTRPYNEQFF | TGTGCCAGCAGCCCCGGGACTAGACCCTACAATGAGCAGTTCTTC
TRBJ2-2 | TRBV7-9 | NA | NA | CASSLGTKNTGELFF | TGTGCCAGCAGCTTAGGAACAAAGAACACCGGGGAGCTGTTTTTT
TRBJ1-3 | TRBV2 | NA | NA | CASSGGGLVTTIYF | TGTGCCAGCAGCGGCGGGGGCCTGGTGACCACCATATATTTT
TRBJ1-1 | TRBV28 | NA | NA | CASSTPGQNTEAFF | TGTGCCAGCAGTACTCCGGGACAGAACACTGAAGCTTTCTTT
TRBJ2-1 | TRBV7-2 | NA | NA | CASSFSAGSPYNEQFF | TGTGCCAGCAGCTTTTCGGCGGGCAGCCCCTACAATGAGCAGTTCTTC
TRBJ1-1 | TRBV7-2 | NA | NA | CASSNTEAFF | TGTGCCAGCTCGAACACTGAAGCTTTCTTT
TRBJ1-4 | TRBV5-4 | NA | NA | CASSQRGPRFKLFF | TGTGCCAGCAGCCAAAGAGGACCGCGGTTTAAACTGTTTTTT
TRBJ1-5 | TRBV19 | NA | NA | CASSIGSVGQPQHF | TGTGCCAGTAGTATTGGCAGTGTGGGGCAGCCCCAGCATTTT
TRBJ1-5 | TRBV9 | NA | NA | CASSVGPGDNQPQHF | TGTGCCAGCAGCGTGGGACCGGGAGACAATCAGCCCCAGCATTTT
TRBJ2-1 | TRBV28 | TRBD1 | NA | CASSLGQGVNEQFF | TGTGCCAGCAGTTTGGGACAGGGTGTAAATGAGCAGTTCTTC
TRBJ2-5 | TRBV27 | TRBD1 | NA | CASSLDRQETQYF | TGTGCCAGCAGTCTGGACAGGCAAGAGACCCAGTACTTC
TRBJ2-5 | TRBV28 | NA | once | CASSLSAGAGQETQYF | TGTGCCAGCAGTTTATCCGCCGGGGCCGGACAAGAGACCCAGTACTTC
TRBJ1-3 | TRBV7-3 | NA | NA | CASSLAGRGDSGNTIYF | TGTGCCAGCAGCTTAGCGGGCAGGGGCGACTCTGGAAACACCATATATTTT
TRBJ2-5 | TRBV11-2 | TRBD2 | NA | CASSYGLAREQYF | TGTGCCAGCAGCTACGGACTAGCGAGAGAGCAGTACTTC
TRBJ1-5 | TRBV19 | NA | NA | CASSQIGEGGNQPQHF | TGTGCCAGTAGCCAGATAGGGGAGGGGGGCAATCAGCCCCAGCATTTT
TRBJ1-1 | TRBV9 | NA | few | CASGLGLMNTEAFF | TGTGCCTCGGGATTGGGCCTTATGAACACTGAAGCTTTCTTT
TRBJ1-4 | TRBV28 | NA | NA | CASSFRAAKLFF | TGTGCCAGCAGTTTCAGGGCGGCAAAACTGTTTTTT
TRBJ2-5 | TRBV7-2 | TRBD1 | once | CASSLGAGGETQYF | TGTGCCAGCAGCTTAGGGGCAGGGGGAGAGACCCAGTACTTC
TRBJ1-5 | TRBV19 | TRBD1 | NA | CASSLTGGAGNQPQHF | TGTGCCAGTAGTCTTACAGGGGGCGCAGGCAATCAGCCCCAGCATTTT
TRBJ1-1 | TRBV7-2 | NA | NA | CASSFRGRTEAFF | TGTGCCAGCAGCTTTCGGGGGAGGACTGAAGCTTTCTTT
TRBJ1-1 | TRBV6-5 | TRBD1 | once | CASSSTGAQEAFF | TGTGCCAGCAGTTCCACAGGGGCCCAAGAAGCTTTCTTT
TRBJ2-5 | TRBV27 | NA | NA | CASSLSRWGPRQETQYF | TGTGCCAGCAGTTTATCGCGGTGGGGGCCCCGACAAGAGACCCAGTACTTC
TRBJ1-2 | TRBV28 | TRBD1 | NA | CASRPPGTGGYTF | TGTGCCAGCAGACCACCCGGGACAGGTGGCTACACCTTC
TRBJ1-2 | TRBV15 | NA | few | CATSHGPLYGYTF | TGTGCCACCAGCCATGGACCCCTCTATGGCTACACCTTC
TRBJ2-3 | TRBV27 | TRBD2 | NA | CASSWGTSLSTDTQYF | TGTGCCAGCAGTTGGGGGACTAGCCTTAGCACAGATACGCAGTATTTT
TRBJ2-7 | TRBV7-2 | NA | NA | CASSFDLGGTYEQYF | TGTGCCAGCAGCTTTGACCTTGGGGGTACCTACGAGCAGTACTTC
TRBJ2-6 | TRBV11-3 | NA | few | CASSLDETGANVLTF | TGTGCCAGCAGCTTAGACGAGACTGGGGCCAACGTCCTGACTTTC
TRBJ2-7 | TRBV6-5 | NA | NA | CASSYTLAYEQYF | TGTGCCAGCAGTTATACACTCGCCTACGAGCAGTACTTC
TRBJ2-5 | TRBV4-1 | TRBD1 | NA | CASSQEGDSQETQYF | TGCGCCAGCAGCCAAGAAGGGGACAGCCAAGAGACCCAGTACTTC
TRBJ2-6 | TRBV27 | NA | once | CASSLLVGSGANVLTF | TGTGCCAGCAGTTTGTTGGTGGGGTCCGGGGCCAACGTCCTGACTTTC
TRBJ1-1 | TRBV27 | NA | NA | CASSSSRVPTEAFF | TGTGCCAGCAGTTCTTCCAGGGTGCCCACTGAAGCTTTCTTT
TRBJ2-7 | TRBV6-6 | NA | NA | CASSYYKTYEQYF | TGTGCCAGCAGTTACTACAAGACCTACGAGCAGTACTTC
TRBJ1-5 | TRBV2 | NA | NA | CASMGSGSNQPQHF | TGTGCCAGCATGGGGTCTGGTAGCAATCAGCCCCAGCATTTT
TRBJ1-2 | TRBV28 | NA | NA | CASKRNPISGYTF | TGTGCCAGCAAACGGAACCCTATTAGTGGCTACACCTTC
TRBJ2-7 | TRBV19 | TRBD1 | NA | CASSTRTGTHEQYF | TGTGCCAGTAGTACCCGGACAGGGACCCACGAGCAGTACTTC
TRBJ1-1 | TRBV19 | TRBD1 | NA | CASRGQGAREAFF | TGTGCCAGTAGGGGGCAGGGGGCACGGGAAGCTTTCTTT
TRBJ1-1 | TRBV5-4 | NA | NA | CASRWGREDTEAFF | TGTGCCAGCAGGTGGGGCAGGGAGGATACTGAAGCTTTCTTT
TRBJ2-3 | TRBV19 | NA | NA | CASRGRFGTDTQYF | TGTGCCAGTAGAGGGAGGTTCGGCACAGATACGCAGTATTTT
TRBJ2-7 | TRBV9 | NA | NA | CASSVGLRGRGDEQYF | TGTGCCAGCAGCGTAGGACTCAGGGGCCGGGGCGACGAGCAGTACTTC
TRBJ2-1 | TRBV28 | NA | NA | CASSLAPRYNEQFF | TGTGCCAGCAGTTTAGCGCCGCGATACAATGAGCAGTTCTTC
TRBJ2-3 | TRBV20-1 | NA | NA | CSESFRDTQYF | TGCAGTGAGTCGTTTAGGGATACGCAGTATTTT
TRBJ2-4 | TRBV7-3 | TRBD1 | NA | CASSPAPGTGNIQYF | TGTGCCAGCAGCCCGGCCCCCGGGACAGGAAACATTCAGTACTTC
TRBJ2-7 | TRBV5-1 | TRBD2 | NA | CASSPQPGLAHEQYF | TGCGCCAGCAGCCCACAACCGGGACTAGCTCACGAGCAGTACTTC
TRBJ1-6 | TRBV7-9 | NA | NA | CASSLADSRNSPLHF | TGTGCCAGCAGCTTAGCCGACTCGCGGAATTCACCCCTCCACTTT